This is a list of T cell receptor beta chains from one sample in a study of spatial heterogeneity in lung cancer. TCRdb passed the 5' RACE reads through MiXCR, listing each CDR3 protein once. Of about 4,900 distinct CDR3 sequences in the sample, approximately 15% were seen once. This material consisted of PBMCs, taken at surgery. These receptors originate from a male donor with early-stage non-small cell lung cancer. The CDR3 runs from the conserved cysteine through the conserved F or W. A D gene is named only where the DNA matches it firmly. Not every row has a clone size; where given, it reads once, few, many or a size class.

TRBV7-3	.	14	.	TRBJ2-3	CASSFDYSTDTQYF	TGTGCCAGCAGCTTCGACTACTCCACAGATACGCAGTATTTT
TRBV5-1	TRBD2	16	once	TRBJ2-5	CASSLGTSGGPETQYF	TGCGCCAGCAGCTTGGGGACTAGCGGGGGCCCAGAGACCCAGTACTTC
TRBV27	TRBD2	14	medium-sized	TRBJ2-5	CASKLAGPVETQYF	TGTGCCAGCAAGCTAGCGGGACCCGTGGAGACCCAGTACTTC
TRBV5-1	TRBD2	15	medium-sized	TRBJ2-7	CASSLAGTSGTEQYF	TGCGCCAGCAGCTTGGCCGGGACTAGCGGCACCGAGCAGTACTTC
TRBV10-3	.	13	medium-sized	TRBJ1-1	CAIRGDKVTEAFF	TGTGCCATCAGAGGGGATAAGGTCACTGAAGCTTTCTTT
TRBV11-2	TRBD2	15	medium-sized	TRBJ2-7	CASSHGRGRSYEQYF	TGTGCCAGCAGCCACGGGCGGGGGAGGTCCTACGAGCAGTACTTC
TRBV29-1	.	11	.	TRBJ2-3	CSVSVSDTQYF	TGCAGCGTTTCAGTGTCAGATACGCAGTATTTT
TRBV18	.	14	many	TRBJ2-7	CASSLLTTSYEQYF	TGTGCCAGCTCACTACTGACAACCTCCTACGAGCAGTACTTC
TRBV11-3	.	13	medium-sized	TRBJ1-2	CASSLDQVVGYTF	TGTGCCAGCAGCTTAGATCAGGTTGTTGGCTACACCTTC
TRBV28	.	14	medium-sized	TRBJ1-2	CASTITGVSYGYTF	TGTGCCAGCACCATAACCGGGGTTTCATATGGCTACACCTTC
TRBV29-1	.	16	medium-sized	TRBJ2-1	CSVEDQGAGFYNEQFF	TGCAGCGTTGAAGATCAAGGGGCAGGGTTTTACAATGAGCAGTTCTTC
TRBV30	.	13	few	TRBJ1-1	CAWVNYRNTEAFF	TGTGCCTGGGTGAATTATAGGAACACTGAAGCTTTCTTT
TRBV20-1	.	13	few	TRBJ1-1	CSARDARGWRAFF	TGCAGTGCTAGAGATGCTCGGGGTTGGAGAGCTTTCTTT
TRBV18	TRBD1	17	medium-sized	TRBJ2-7	CASSPRRTGKSSYEQYF	TGTGCCAGCTCACCAAGGAGGACAGGGAAGAGCTCCTACGAGCAGTACTTC
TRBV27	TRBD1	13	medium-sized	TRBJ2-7	CASSTGGRYEQYF	TGTGCCAGCAGTACAGGGGGAAGGTACGAGCAGTACTTC
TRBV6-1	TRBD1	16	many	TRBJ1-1	CASSEQGQQLNTEAFF	TGTGCCAGCAGTGAACAGGGACAGCAATTGAACACTGAAGCTTTCTTT
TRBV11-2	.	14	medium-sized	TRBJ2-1	CASSLSGAYNEQFF	TGTGCCAGCAGCTTGTCGGGGGCCTACAATGAGCAGTTCTTC
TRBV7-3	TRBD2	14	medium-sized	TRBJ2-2	CASTSGGYTGELFF	TGTGCCAGCACTAGCGGGGGATACACCGGGGAGCTGTTTTTT
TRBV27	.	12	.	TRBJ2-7	CASSRTGGEQYF	TGTGCCAGCAGTCGAACCGGCGGGGAGCAGTACTTC
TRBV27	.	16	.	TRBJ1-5	CASSLLGTRGNQPQHF	TGTGCCAGCAGTTTGCTGGGCACCAGGGGCAATCAGCCCCAGCATTTT
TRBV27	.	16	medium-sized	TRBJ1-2	CASSLGAGPSNYGYTF	TGTGCCAGCAGCCTCGGGGCAGGGCCATCTAACTATGGCTACACCTTC
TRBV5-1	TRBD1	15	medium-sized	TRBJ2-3	CASSLLGQSTDTQYF	TGCGCCAGCAGCTTGCTGGGACAGAGCACAGATACGCAGTATTTT
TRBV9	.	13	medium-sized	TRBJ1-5	CASSVSPQQPQHF	TGTGCCAGCAGCGTAAGTCCGCAACAGCCCCAGCATTTT
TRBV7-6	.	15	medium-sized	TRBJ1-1	CASSLGAGLNTEAFF	TGTGCCAGCAGCTTAGGGGCAGGGTTGAACACTGAAGCTTTCTTT
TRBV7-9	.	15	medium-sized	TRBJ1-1	CASSLGPTHNTEAFF	TGTGCCAGCAGCTTAGGCCCCACTCATAACACTGAAGCTTTCTTT
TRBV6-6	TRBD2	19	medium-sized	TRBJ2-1	CASSILTSGTGVFHNEQFF	TGTGCCAGCAGTATTTTGACTAGCGGGACGGGCGTTTTCCACAATGAGCAGTTCTTC
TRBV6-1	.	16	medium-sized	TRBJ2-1	CASSVEGHVIANEQFF	TGTGCCAGCAGTGTTGAGGGACATGTTATTGCCAATGAGCAGTTCTTC
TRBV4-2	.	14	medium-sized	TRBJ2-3	CASSQDPSGDTQYF	TGTGCCAGCAGCCAAGATCCCTCGGGAGATACGCAGTATTTT
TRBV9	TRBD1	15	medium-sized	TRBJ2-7	CASSVAGGNHYEQYF	TGTGCCAGCAGCGTAGCAGGGGGCAACCACTACGAGCAGTACTTC
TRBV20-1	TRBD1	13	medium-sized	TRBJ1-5	CSALQGANQPQHF	TGCAGTGCCCTTCAGGGGGCCAATCAGCCCCAGCATTTT
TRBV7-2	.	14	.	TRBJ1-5	CASSLAIGNQPQHF	TGTGCCAGCAGCTTAGCGATAGGCAATCAGCCCCAGCATTTT
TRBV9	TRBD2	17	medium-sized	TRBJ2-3	CASSEIIAGGPTDTQYF	TGTGCCAGCAGCGAGATCATAGCGGGGGGGCCAACAGATACGCAGTATTTT
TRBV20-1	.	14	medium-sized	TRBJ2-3	CSADDRRRTDTQYF	TGCAGTGCGGACGACAGGAGACGCACAGATACGCAGTATTTT
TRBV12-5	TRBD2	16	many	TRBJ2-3	CASGSPSGASTDTQYF	TGTGCTAGTGGTTCTCCTAGCGGGGCGAGCACAGATACGCAGTATTTT
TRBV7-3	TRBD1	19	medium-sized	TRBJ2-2	CASSPSSSPYRGYTGELFF	TGTGCCAGCAGCCCCAGTTCTTCCCCTTACAGGGGGTACACCGGGGAGCTGTTTTTT
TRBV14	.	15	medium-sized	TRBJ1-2	CASSQRSGSESGYTF	TGTGCCAGCAGCCAGAGGTCAGGGAGTGAGTCTGGCTACACCTTC
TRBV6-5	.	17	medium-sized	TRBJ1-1	CASSSPGGEGVNTEAFF	TGTGCCAGCAGTTCACCGGGAGGGGAAGGGGTGAACACTGAAGCTTTCTTT
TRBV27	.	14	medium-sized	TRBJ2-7	CASSLGLGAYEQYF	TGTGCCAGCAGTTTAGGTCTGGGGGCTTACGAGCAGTACTTC
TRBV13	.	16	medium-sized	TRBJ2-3	CASSLVEIDGGDTQYF	TGTGCCAGCAGCTTAGTGGAAATCGATGGAGGCGATACGCAGTATTTT
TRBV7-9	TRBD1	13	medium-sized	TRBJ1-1	CASSSAGGGEAFF	TGTGCCAGCAGCTCCGCAGGGGGCGGGGAGGCTTTCTTT
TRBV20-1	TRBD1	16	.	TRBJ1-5	CSASPPTGNDDQPQHF	TGCAGTGCTAGCCCACCGACAGGGAACGACGATCAGCCCCAGCATTTT
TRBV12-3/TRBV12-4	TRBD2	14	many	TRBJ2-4	CASTLGGAQNIQYF	TGTGCCAGCACTTTGGGAGGGGCCCAAAACATTCAGTACTTC
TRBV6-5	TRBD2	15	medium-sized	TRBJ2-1	CASSPSGGALWEQFF	TGTGCCAGCAGCCCTAGCGGGGGGGCCTTGTGGGAGCAGTTCTTC
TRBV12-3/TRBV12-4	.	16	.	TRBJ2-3	CASSRLMERRGDTQYF	TGTGCCAGCAGCCGCCTTATGGAGCGGAGGGGAGATACGCAGTATTTT
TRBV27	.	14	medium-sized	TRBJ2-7	CASSLSLGSYEQYF	TGTGCCAGCAGTTTATCGCTGGGCTCCTACGAGCAGTACTTC
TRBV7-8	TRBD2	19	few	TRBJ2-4	CASSLEFGLAGIAKNIQYF	TGTGCCAGCAGCTTAGAGTTTGGACTAGCGGGGATAGCCAAAAACATTCAGTACTTC
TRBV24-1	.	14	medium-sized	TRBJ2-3	CATSHPGITDTQYF	TGTGCCACCAGTCATCCGGGAATCACAGATACGCAGTATTTT
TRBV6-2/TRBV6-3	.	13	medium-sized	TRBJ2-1	CASSFYVRNEQFF	TGTGCCAGCAGTTTTTATGTTCGCAATGAGCAGTTCTTC
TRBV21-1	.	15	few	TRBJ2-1	CASSKDETSYNEQFF	TGTGCCAGCAGCAAAGACGAGACCAGTTACAATGAGCAGTTCTTC
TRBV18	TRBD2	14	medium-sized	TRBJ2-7	CASSPNGGDGEQYF	TGTGCCAGCTCACCAAACGGGGGGGACGGCGAGCAGTACTTC
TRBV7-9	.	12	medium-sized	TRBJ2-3	CASSSEGDTQYF	TGTGCCAGCAGCTCAGAGGGGGATACGCAGTATTTT
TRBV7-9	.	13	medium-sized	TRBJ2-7	CASSLGDDYEQYF	TGTGCCAGCAGCTTAGGGGACGACTACGAGCAGTACTTC
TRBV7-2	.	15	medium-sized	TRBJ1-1	CASSLFGGTATEAFF	TGTGCCAGCAGCTTATTTGGGGGGACGGCCACTGAAGCTTTCTTT
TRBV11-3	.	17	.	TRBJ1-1	CASSLARGAGPNTEAFF	TGTGCCAGCAGCTTAGCACGGGGAGCCGGACCAAACACTGAAGCTTTCTTT
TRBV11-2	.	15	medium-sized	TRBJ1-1	CASSHSWGRGTEAFF	TGTGCCAGCAGCCATAGCTGGGGCCGGGGCACTGAAGCTTTCTTT